These 11 T cell receptor beta chains came from one sample sequenced in a study of blood T cell repertoires in COVID-19. Here immunoSEQ multiplex PCR was the method, and the copy in TCRdb shows in-frame clones only, minus some. This sample yields about 350,000 clones, of which about nine tenths are seen a single time; 0.95% to 1.1% belongs to the top ten. Sequenced: PBMCs or T cells enriched from blood (not recorded which). These receptors all come from a woman aged 25-40 years who had been exposed to COVID-19.

This sequence joins TRBV24-1 and TRBJ2-1; a possible D gene is TRBD1 (6 bases). V was shortened by 10 bases and J by 0 bases, with 9 bases between the two germline ends. This CDR3 has 13 amino acids. Looked up from germline, CDR1 is KGHDR and CDR2 is SFDVKD. Here the CDR3 reads CATQGSSYNEQFF. DNA of the CDR3: TGTGCCACACAGGGAAGCTCCTACAATGAGCAGTTCTTC.

The chain uses TRBV5-1 and TRBJ2-3; TRBD2 matches at 8 bases. The CDR3 runs to 15 residues. Germline V gene sequence: CDR1 SGHRS, CDR2 YFSETQ. The J segment lost 5 bases and the V segment lost 4 bases, leaving 9 bases of the junction unmatched. CDR3: CASSPGTSQGDTQYF. Written as DNA, the CDR3 is TGCGCCAGCAGCCCGGGGACTAGTCAAGGAGATACGCAGTATTTT.

This clone was seen a handful of times. The rearrangement links TRBV24-1 to TRBJ2-5; 8 bases fit TRBD2. V dropped 5 bases and J dropped 4; count of bases not matched to a gene: 14. The CDR3 consists of 17 residues. Germline assignment: CDR1 KGHDR and CDR2 SFDVKD. As DNA, the CDR3 is TGTGCCACCAGTGCGGGGAGGGCGGGAGGAAGGAGAGAGACCCAGTACTTC. As protein: CATSAGRAGGRRETQYF.

The V and J genes are TRBV6-5 and TRBJ2-7, with D perhaps TRBD1 (5 bases). The CDR3 runs to 15 residues. Per the germline V gene, CDR1 is MNHEY and CDR2 is SVGAGI. The V end was cut by 0 bases, the J end by 0 bases, with 9 bases between. DNA of the CDR3: TGTGCCAGCAGTTACTCTGCAGGGTCCTCCTACGAGCAGTACTTC. Translating it yields CASSYSAGSSYEQYF.

The table lists this clone with a count of one. V gene TRBV28 combines with J gene TRBJ1-2; TRBD1 aligns across 7 bases. V lost 1 base, J lost 5 bases, and 4 bases stayed unmatched. Per germline, CDR1 MDHEN and CDR2 SYDVKM. The CDR3 is 14 residues long. The CDR3 nucleotides read TGTGCCAGCAGTTTATTAACAGGGGTTTATGGCTACACCTTC. Protein product: CASSLLTGVYGYTF.

The chain links TRBV2 to TRBJ1-4, with D perhaps TRBD1 (5 bases). From germline, CDR1 is SNHLY and CDR2 FYNNEI. The CDR3 consists of 14 residues. Deletions cut 0 bases from V and 12 bases from J, with 14 bases between. Here the CDR3 DNA reads TGTGCCAGCAGTGAAGCGCTAAGTATGGGGCAACTGTTTTTT. Encoded protein: CASSEALSMGQLFF.

The J gene is TRBJ2-7, the V gene TRBV5-1; 11 positions agree with TRBD2. Germline V gene sequence: CDR1 SGHRS, CDR2 YFSETQ. V was clipped by 5 bases and J by 7 bases; unmatched bases: 11. The CDR3 is 15 amino acids. The CDR3, as DNA: TGCGCCAGCAGTCCGGTTAGCGGGAGGGCCGGGGAGCAGTACTTC. It is translated as CASSPVSGRAGEQYF. The entire variable domain, with the rest obtained from reference TRBV5-1 and TRBJ2-7, is as follows: KAGVTQTPRYLIKTRGQQVTLSCSPISGHRSVSWYQQTPGQGLQFLFEYFSETQRNKGNFPGRFSGRQFSNSRSEMNVSTLELGDSALYLCASSPVSGRAGEQYFGPGTRLTVT.

CDR3 region: CASIGGGTYEQYF. Written as DNA, the CDR3 is TGTGCCAGTATTGGGGGGGGGACCTACGAGCAGTACTTC. The chain is built from TRBV6-5 and TRBJ2-7; 7 positions match TRBD2. The junction had 7 bases not matched to a gene; V was cut back by 9 bases and J by 2 bases. The CDR3 spans 13 residues. CDR1 is MNHEY, CDR2 SVGAGI, per germline.

J is TRBJ1-5 and V is TRBV6-5; D perhaps matches TRBD1 (5 bases). V lost 7 bases, J lost 3 bases, and 13 bases lay in between. CDR3 length: 14 amino acids. The V gene's germline CDR1 is MNHEY and CDR2 SVGAGI. The CDR3: CASTITGVNQPQHF. DNA of the CDR3: TGTGCCAGCACAATAACGGGGGTCAATCAGCCCCAGCATTTT.

The CDR3 sequence: CASSYSYRDRVETQYF. The CDR3 nucleotides read TGTGCCAGCAGTTACTCATACCGGGACAGGGTAGAGACCCAGTACTTC. This rearrangement joins TRBV6-2 or TRBV6-3 to TRBJ2-5; TRBD1 matches 9 bases. Germline-derived CDR1 and CDR2 are MNHEY and SVGEGT. The CDR3 covers 16 residues. After removal of 0 bases from V and 4 bases from J, the junction contained 6 bases not matched to a gene.

V gene TRBV9 combines with J gene TRBJ2-7; 9 bases fit TRBD2. V lost 2 bases to trimming and J lost 3 bases; unmatched junction nucleotides: 3. Per the germline V gene, CDR1 is SGDLS and CDR2 is YYNGEE. This CDR3 contains 14 residues. In DNA form, the CDR3 reads TGTGCCAGCAGCGTCGGGACTAGCAACTACGAGCAGTACTTC. This codes for CASSVGTSNYEQYF.